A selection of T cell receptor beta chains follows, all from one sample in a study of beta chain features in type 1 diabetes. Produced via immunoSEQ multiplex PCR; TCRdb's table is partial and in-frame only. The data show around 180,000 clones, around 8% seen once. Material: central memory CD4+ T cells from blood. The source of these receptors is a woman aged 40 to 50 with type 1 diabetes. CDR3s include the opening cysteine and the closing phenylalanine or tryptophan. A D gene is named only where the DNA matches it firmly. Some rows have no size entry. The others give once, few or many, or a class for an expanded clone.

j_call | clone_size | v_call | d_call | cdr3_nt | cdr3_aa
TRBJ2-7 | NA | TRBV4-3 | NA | TGCGCCAGCAGCCAAGTCCCGGGTGACCTAAAGCAGTACTTC | CASSQVPGDLKQYF
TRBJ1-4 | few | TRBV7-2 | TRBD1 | TGTGCCAGCAGTCAGGGGGGCCGGAGAAAACTGTTTTTT | CASSQGGRRKLFF
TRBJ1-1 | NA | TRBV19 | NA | TGTGCCAGCAAACCTCGGGGGGCAGGGGACACTGAAGCTTTCTTT | CASKPRGAGDTEAFF
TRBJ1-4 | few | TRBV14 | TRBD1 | TGTGCCAGCAGCCAACAGGGGGGACGAGAAAAACTGTTTTTT | CASSQQGGREKLFF
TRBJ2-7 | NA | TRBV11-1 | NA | TGTGCCAGCAGCTTACGACCGGGGTCTCTGGAGCAGTACTTC | CASSLRPGSLEQYF
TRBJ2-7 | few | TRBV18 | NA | TGTGCCAGCTCACCCGAGCGGCCTAGTGGGGAGCAGTACTTC | CASSPERPSGEQYF
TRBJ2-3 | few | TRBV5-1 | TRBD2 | TGCGCCAGCAGCCTAGGACTAGCGGACACAGATACGCAGTATTTT | CASSLGLADTDTQYF
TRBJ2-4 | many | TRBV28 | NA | TGTGCCAGCAGCCCCACAGGGATTCTCCAAACCGATCAGTACTTC | CASSPTGILQTDQYF
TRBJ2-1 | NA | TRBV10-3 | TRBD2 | TGTGCCATCACTCCTGGGACTAGCGACTACAATGAGCAGTTCTTC | CAITPGTSDYNEQFF
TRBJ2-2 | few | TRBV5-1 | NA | TGCGCCAGCAGCTTGGTGAGCGGGGAGCTGTTTTTT | CASSLVSGELFF
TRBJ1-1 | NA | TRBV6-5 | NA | TGTGCCAGCAGTGGACAGCAGCCCCACACTGAAGCTTTCTTT | CASSGQQPHTEAFF
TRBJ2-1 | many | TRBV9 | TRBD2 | TGTGCCAGCAGCGTAGTGACTAGCGGGGGTGAGCAGTTCTTC | CASSVVTSGGEQFF
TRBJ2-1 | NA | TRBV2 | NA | TGTGCCAGCAGAAGGCAGGGCTTGGCCGATGAGCAGTTCTTC | CASRRQGLADEQFF